The 22 T cell receptor beta chains below all came from one sample that was sequenced in a study of blood T cell repertoires in COVID-19. TCRdb keeps only in-frame clones here, not all; method: immunoSEQ multiplex PCR. The data show roughly 220,000 clones, less than 85% seen once. The sequenced sample consisted of peripheral blood. The source is a woman between 65 and 79 years old with acute or convalescent COVID-19.

The CDR3 DNA follows: TGTGCCAGCTCACCAGGGGCGCAGGGGGAGACCCAGTACTTC. This codes for CASSPGAQGETQYF. The J gene is TRBJ2-5, the V gene TRBV18; D is possibly TRBD1 (6 bases). V lost 2 bases, J lost 5 bases, and 12 bases lay in between. The germline V gene encodes CDR1 KGHSH and CDR2 LQKENI. The CDR3 has 14 amino acids. Full variable domain (remainder filled in from reference TRBV18 and TRBJ2-5): NAGVMQNPRHLVRRRGQEARLRCSPMKGHSHVYWYRQLPEEGLKFMVYLQKENIIDESGMPKERFSAEFPKEGPSILRIQQVVRGDSAAYFCASSPGAQGETQYFGPGTRLLVL.

This clone was recorded a few times. The rearrangement links TRBV19 to TRBJ1-3; D gene unclear. Between the trimmed V and J ends, which lost 3 bases and 0 bases, there was a span of 9 bases. CDR1 is LNHDA, CDR2 SQIVND, per germline (reference sequence). The CDR3 length is 15 residues. The chain's CDR3 is CASSISWSSGNTIYF. The CDR3 DNA reads as TGTGCCAGTAGTATCTCGTGGAGCTCTGGAAACACCATATATTTT.

This clone was seen once. The chain recombines TRBV7-9 with TRBJ2-1; 7 nucleotides align to TRBD2. The V gene end was trimmed by 1 base and the J gene end by 3 bases; junction bases not matched to a gene: 6. This CDR3 region has 16 residues. The germline gives CDR1 SEHNR, CDR2 FQNEAQ (reference sequence). The CDR3 sequence is CASSLGASGLYNEQFF. The CDR3 DNA reads as TGTGCCAGCAGCTTAGGCGCTAGCGGACTCTACAATGAGCAGTTCTTC.

The chain recombines TRBV5-1 with TRBJ2-3, with D perhaps matching TRBD2 (5 bases). The CDR3 has 16 amino acids. V was cut by 4 bases and J by 0 bases, with 15 bases left in between. Germline lookup yields CDR1 SGHRS and CDR2 YFSETQ. CDR3 DNA: TGCGCCAGCAGCCAACTACTGGGAGCTAGCACAGATACGCAGTATTTT. This gives the protein CASSQLLGASTDTQYF.

The J gene is TRBJ2-7, the V gene TRBV29-1, with 12 nucleotides matching TRBD2. The CDR3 spans 20 residues. The germline gives CDR1 SQVTM, CDR2 ANQGSEA. The J segment lost 3 bases and the V segment lost 4 bases, leaving 22 bases of the junction unmatched. CDR3 in amino acids: CSVVSGTPRTSGKGSYEQYF. The CDR3, as DNA: TGCAGCGTTGTATCAGGGACCCCTCGGACTAGCGGGAAGGGTAGCTACGAGCAGTACTTC.

The chain is built from TRBV5-5 and TRBJ2-1; TRBD2 is a possible D gene (5 bases). Germline V CDR1 and CDR2: SGHKS, YYEKEE (reference sequence). V dropped 1 base and J dropped 5 bases, with 13 bases sitting between them. The CDR3 extends over 15 amino acids. DNA for the CDR3: TGTGCCAGCAGCTTGAGTCTAGCTGCGAACAATGAGCAGTTCTTC. This translates into CASSLSLAANNEQFF.

The V gene is TRBV11-2, the J gene TRBJ1-1; D gene ambiguous. The CDR3 covers 11 residues. Trimming took off 3 bases at V and 3 bases at J, with 2 bases between the two ends. Per germline, CDR1 SGHAT and CDR2 FQNNGV. The CDR3 nucleotides read TGTGCCAGCAGCTTCTACACTGAAGCTTTCTTT. Residues: CASSFYTEAFF.

This chain joins TRBV6-1 and TRBJ1-5; D is perhaps TRBD1 (6 bases). CDR3 length: 15 amino acids. Trimming cost V 2 bases and J 2 bases, with 10 bases left between them. Germline loops: CDR1 MNHNS, CDR2 SASEGT. This CDR3 reads CASSEQDRGNQPQHF. CDR3 DNA: TGTGCCAGCAGTGAACAGGACAGAGGCAATCAGCCCCAGCATTTT.

The genes are TRBV2 and TRBJ2-2, with 8 bases that match TRBD1. V dropped 5 bases and J dropped 1; count of bases not matched to a gene: 6. Germline V CDR1 and CDR2: SNHLY, FYNNEI. CDR3 length: 16 amino acids. For the CDR3, the DNA is TGTGCCAGCAGTCGGACAGGGTCCATGAACACCGGGGAGCTGTTTTTT. Translated, it gives CASSRTGSMNTGELFF.

The chain joins TRBV10-3 to TRBJ1-6; D gene unclear. In germline, CDR1 is ENHRY, CDR2 SYGVKD. The CDR3 spans 12 residues. V was trimmed by 2 bases and J by 8 bases, leaving 4 bases between them. The CDR3 protein is CAISEPDSPLHF. The CDR3 DNA is TGTGCCATCAGTGAGCCCGATTCACCCCTCCACTTT.

The rearrangement joins TRBV6-5 to TRBJ2-3, with 9 bases aligning to TRBD2. The V segment lost 5 bases and the J segment 4 bases; nucleotides outside the gene matches: 1. Germline CDR1 reads MNHEY; CDR2 reads SVGAGI. The CDR3 extends over 13 amino acids. CDR3 in amino acids: CASSRLAADTQYF. Here the CDR3 DNA reads TGTGCCAGCAGTCGACTAGCGGCAGATACGCAGTATTTT.

In this sample, this clone turned up a few times. The V gene is TRBV4-1, the J gene TRBJ2-2, with D hard to call. The CDR3 is made up of 15 amino acids. Trimming removed 4 bases from V and 5 bases from J, with 14 bases in between. Per the germline V gene, CDR1 is MGHRA and CDR2 is YSYEKL. CDR3 nucleotides: TGCGCCAGCAGCCTCGGCACGGGTTATACCGGGGAGCTGTTTTTT. This codes for CASSLGTGYTGELFF.

This chain links TRBV2 with TRBJ1-2, with D maybe TRBD1 (6 bases). V lost 0 bases, J lost 4 bases, and 12 bases lay in between. The CDR3 has 15 residues. In germline, CDR1 is SNHLY, CDR2 FYNNEI. CDR3 DNA sequence: TGTGCCAGCAGTGAAGCGCGAGGGGGTGGCTATGGCTACACCTTC. Translating it yields CASSEARGGGYGYTF.

The chain combines TRBV12-2 with TRBJ2-1; the table gives TRBD2 as D, unverified against the DNA. TRBV12-2 is a pseudogene. The CDR3 length is 18 residues. CDR3 coding DNA: TGTGCAAGTCGCCCCCCCCTGCCGCGGGAGCACTCCTACAATGAGCAGTTCTTC. Translation: CASRPPLPREHSYNEQFF.

The rearrangement links TRBV7-6 to TRBJ1-1; D is perhaps TRBD1 (5 bases). Germline V lookup: CDR1 SGHVS, CDR2 FNYEAQ. V lost 4 bases and J 3 bases, leaving 15 bases between the germline ends. This CDR3 has 15 residues. Here the CDR3 reads CASSWSAAGDTEAFF. As DNA, the CDR3 is TGTGCCAGCAGCTGGTCCGCGGCGGGGGACACTGAAGCTTTCTTT.

V usage is TRBV6-5 and J usage is TRBJ1-2; D not resolved. The CDR3 is 13 residues long. The ends were cut back, 5 bases at V and 8 bases at J, with 15 bases in the middle. CDR1 and CDR2 from the germline V gene are MNHEY and SVGAGI. As DNA, the CDR3 is TGTGCCAGCAGTACCAGCAAGGTCGGGGGCTACACCTTC. Its protein is CASSTSKVGGYTF.

The chain employs TRBV19 and TRBJ2-3, with a tentative D call TRBD1 (6 bases). The CDR3 extends over 14 amino acids. V lost 6 bases, J lost 3 bases, and 13 bases lay in between. The germline V gene encodes CDR1 LNHDA and CDR2 SQIVND (reference sequence). The CDR3 is CASRPGDLTDTQYF. DNA for the CDR3: TGTGCCAGTAGGCCAGGGGACCTTACAGATACGCAGTATTTT.

J is TRBJ1-5 and V is TRBV24-1; TRBD1 agrees at 10 bases. There are 18 residues in the CDR3. Trimming cost V 1 base and J 4 bases; bases outside gene matches: 9. The germline V gene has CDR1 KGHDR and CDR2 SFDVKD. The CDR3 is CATSDLKGTGEINQPQHF. The CDR3, as DNA: TGTGCCACCAGTGATTTAAAAGGGACAGGGGAGATTAATCAGCCCCAGCATTTT.

The chain combines TRBV7-2 with TRBJ2-7, with 9 bases aligning to TRBD2. Germline trimming cut 7 bases from V and 6 bases from J; bases unmatched to any gene: 10. This CDR3 has 14 amino acids. Germline CDR1 is SGHTA and CDR2 is FQGNSA. CDR3 in amino acids: CASTRVAGDFEQYF. CDR3 in DNA: TGTGCCAGCACCCGGGTAGCGGGAGACTTCGAGCAGTACTTC.

V is TRBV18 and J is TRBJ2-7, with 7 bases fitting TRBD1. CDR3 length equals 14 residues. With 3 bases clipped from V and 4 bases from J, the junction kept 6 bases outside the gene matches. Germline CDR1 is KGHSH and CDR2 is LQKENI. The CDR3 DNA reads as TGTGCCAGCTCACCCGGCCAGGGGGAGTACGAGCAGTACTTC. It specifies CASSPGQGEYEQYF. The whole variable domain, filled in from reference TRBV18 and TRBJ2-7, reads NAGVMQNPRHLVRRRGQEARLRCSPMKGHSHVYWYRQLPEEGLKFMVYLQKENIIDESGMPKERFSAEFPKEGPSILRIQQVVRGDSAAYFCASSPGQGEYEQYFGPGTRLTVT.

The chain couples TRBV28 to TRBJ2-7, with a possible D match to TRBD1 (6 bases). Germline values: CDR1 MDHEN, CDR2 SYDVKM. Trimming pared 4 bases from V and 3 bases from J, leaving 13 bases between. This CDR3 is built from 14 residues. The CDR3 DNA sequence: TGTGCCAGCAGTTCCCCCAGGGGTATCTACGAGCAGTACTTC. Translation: CASSSPRGIYEQYF.

The gene calls are TRBV27 and TRBJ1-5; D remains ambiguous. CDR1 is MNHEY and CDR2 is SMNVEV in the germline V gene (reference sequence). Deletions cut 3 bases from V and 4 bases from J, with 4 bases between. CDR3 length: 12 residues. Here the CDR3 DNA reads TGTGCCAGCAGTTTCCCAAATCAGCCCCAGCATTTT. This codes for CASSFPNQPQHF.